Below, 28 T cell receptor beta chains from the same sample are listed, as sequenced in a study of tumor-infiltrating lymphocytes in localized non-small cell lung cancer. Sequencing used immunoSEQ multiplex PCR; TCRdb keeps in-frame clones, though not all of them. Of more than 8,500 clones in the sample, 65% to 85% are singletons; the top ten hold 9.8%. The specimen was uninvolved lung tissue not adjacent to the tumor. The receptors were sampled from a human donor with non-small cell lung cancer.

The chain recombines TRBV10-2 with TRBJ1-6; tentatively, D is TRBD1 (6 bases). With 0 bases removed from V and 11 bases from J, the gap between germline ends came to 11 bases. Germline CDR1 WSHSY, CDR2 SAAADI. CDR3 length: 14 amino acids. The CDR3 sequence: CASSESAGTPPLHF. The CDR3 DNA reads as TGCGCCAGCAGTGAGTCGGCAGGGACACCACCCCTCCACTTT.

This chain joins TRBV18 and TRBJ2-1; 12 bases are shared with TRBD2. CDR1 KGHSH and CDR2 LQKENI come from the germline V gene. The length of the CDR3 is 16 residues. V shed 2 bases, J shed 4 bases, and the junction held 3 bases outside the gene matches. The CDR3 region has the DNA TGTGCCAGCTCACCATGGACTAGCGGGACTTACAATGAGCAGTTCTTC. Amino acid sequence: CASSPWTSGTYNEQFF.

The chain has TRBV7-9 and TRBJ1-1, with a possible D match to TRBD1 (6 bases). The CDR3 spans 14 residues. Trimming removed 3 bases at V and 1 base at J, with 9 bases between. Germline CDR1 SEHNR, CDR2 FQNEAQ (reference sequence). The CDR3 nucleotides are TGTGCCAGCAGCTTTGGGGGACAGAACACTGAAGCTTTCTTT. Its protein is CASSFGGQNTEAFF.

The rearrangement joins TRBV9 to TRBJ1-4; D call uncertain. Trimming took 0 bases from V and 6 from J, leaving 6 bases between them. This CDR3 has 13 residues. Germline V CDR1 and CDR2: SGDLS, YYNGEE. The CDR3 nucleotides read TGTGCCAGCAGCGTAGATCTAGATGAAAAACTGTTTTTT. Encoded protein: CASSVDLDEKLFF.

This clone was counted once. The chain employs TRBV29-1 and TRBJ1-1; 8 positions match TRBD1. The V segment lost 5 bases and the J segment 9 bases; nucleotides outside the gene matches: 14. The germline V gene has CDR1 SQVTM and CDR2 ANQGSEA. CDR3 length: 14 residues. The chain's CDR3 is CSVTRDGQGVKAFF. CDR3 sequence (DNA): TGCAGCGTTACCAGGGACGGACAGGGAGTAAAAGCTTTCTTT.

The V and J genes are TRBV2 and TRBJ1-1; D not certain. Trimming cost V 8 bases and J 8 bases, with 12 bases left between them. Germline lookup yields CDR1 SNHLY and CDR2 FYNNEI. The CDR3 is made up of 11 amino acids. In DNA form, the CDR3 reads TGTGCCAGCCTCCGGGCGGGAGAAGCTTTCTTT. It yields the protein CASLRAGEAFF.

CDR3 DNA: TGTGCCAGCAGCTTAAACAGGGTGTCTGGCTACACCTTC. Its protein is CASSLNRVSGYTF. The V gene is TRBV7-9, the J gene TRBJ1-2; D may be TRBD1 (6 bases). The V and J ends lost 2 bases and 7 bases respectively, with 11 bases between them. The CDR3 runs to 13 residues. Germline lookup yields CDR1 SEHNR and CDR2 FQNEAQ (reference sequence).

This chain connects TRBV10-3 to TRBJ1-2; no reliable D call. Germline V gives CDR1 ENHRY, CDR2 SYGVKD. Between the trimmed V and J ends, which lost 2 bases and 5 bases, there was a span of 3 bases. The CDR3 consists of 11 residues. The CDR3 sequence: CAISEDYGYTF. In nucleotides, the CDR3 is TGTGCCATCAGTGAGGATTATGGCTACACCTTC.

This clone was seen more than once but under ten times. In DNA, the CDR3 is TGTGCCAGCAGCGTGACAGGTTTTAATGAAAAACTGTTTTTT. Its translation: CASSVTGFNEKLFF. J is TRBJ1-4 and V is TRBV5-6; D is possibly TRBD1 (6 bases). V was pared by 4 bases and J by 4 bases, with 11 bases between. Germline-derived CDR1 and CDR2 are SGHDT and YYEEEE. CDR3 size: 14 residues.

V gene TRBV11-2 combines with J gene TRBJ2-7; TRBD1 is a possible D gene (6 bases). The CDR3 totals 13 residues. Germline V gene lookup returns CDR1 SGHAT and CDR2 FQNNGV. Between the trimmed V and J ends, which lost 0 bases and 7 bases, there was a span of 10 bases. The CDR3, as DNA: TGTGCCAGCAGCTTAGAAGCAACAGGGGAGCAGTACTTC. The encoded protein is CASSLEATGEQYF.

In its sample, this clone was seen a few times. V usage is TRBV2 and J usage is TRBJ2-2, with 7 bases fitting TRBD2. CDR1 is SNHLY and CDR2 is FYNNEI in the germline V gene. The CDR3 has 14 amino acids. V dropped 10 bases and J dropped 6; count of bases not matched to a gene: 11. The CDR3 nucleotides read TGTGCCATCTCCTCAGGGAGGGGACCCGGGGAGCTGTTTTTT. It encodes CAISSGRGPGELFF. The entire variable domain, with the rest obtained from reference TRBV2 and TRBJ2-2, is as follows: EPEVTQTPSHQVTQMGQEVILRCVPISNHLYFYWYRQILGQKVEFLVSFYNNEISEKSEIFDDQFSVERPDGSNFTLKIRSTKLEDSAMYFCAISSGRGPGELFFGEGSRLTVL.

Written as DNA, the CDR3 is TGTGCCAGCAGTTATGGGTGGGGAGGAGGATCACCCCTCCACTTT. Residues: CASSYGWGGGSPLHF. The rearrangement joins TRBV27 to TRBJ1-6; D gene ambiguous. Per germline, CDR1 MNHEY and CDR2 SMNVEV (reference sequence). V dropped 4 bases and J dropped 10 bases, with 17 bases sitting between them. CDR3 length: 15 residues.

This chain connects TRBV29-1 to TRBJ2-5, with a possible D match to TRBD2 (9 bases). Looked up from germline, CDR1 is SQVTM and CDR2 is ANQGSEA. The V end lost 5 bases, the J end lost 4 bases, and 20 bases lay between the germline ends. The CDR3 covers 15 residues. Here the CDR3 DNA reads TGCAGCGTTAGTCCAGGGGGCGGGAGGGGAGAGACCCAGTACTTC. Amino acid sequence: CSVSPGGGRGETQYF. Supplemented by reference TRBV29-1 and TRBJ2-5, the full variable domain reads SAVISQKPSRDICQRGTSLTIQCQVDSQVTMMFWYRQQPGQSLTLIATANQGSEATYESGFVIDKFPISRPNLTFSTLTVSNMSPEDSSIYLCSVSPGGGRGETQYFGPGTRLLVL.

CDR3 nucleotides: TGTGCCAGCAGCGTAGGGACGGAACAAGAGACCCAGTACTTC. As protein: CASSVGTEQETQYF. The genes are TRBV9 and TRBJ2-5, with D unclear. There are 14 residues in the CDR3. Germline CDR1 SGDLS, CDR2 YYNGEE. Trimming stripped 0 bases from V and 2 bases from J, with 8 bases between.

V is TRBV28 and J is TRBJ1-2, with D possibly matching TRBD1 (6 bases). Germline CDR1 and CDR2: MDHEN and SYDVKM. The CDR3 is 15 residues long. V lost 7 bases, J lost 1 base, and 16 bases lay in between. CDR3 sequence reads: CASKPHEGGNYGYTF. The CDR3 DNA follows: TGTGCCAGCAAGCCTCACGAAGGGGGTAACTATGGCTACACCTTC.

This chain links TRBV18 with TRBJ1-1; 7 nucleotides agree with TRBD1. This CDR3 spans 15 amino acids. In germline, CDR1 is KGHSH, CDR2 LQKENI. Trimming cost V 4 bases and J 1 base; bases outside gene matches: 6. DNA of the CDR3: TGTGCCAGCTCACGAAGGACAGGAGAGAACACTGAAGCTTTCTTT. Translation: CASSRRTGENTEAFF.

The chain combines TRBV2 with TRBJ1-5; D ambiguous. From germline, CDR1 is SNHLY and CDR2 FYNNEI. The CDR3 has 11 amino acids. The V end lost 6 bases, the J end lost 6 bases, and 6 bases lay between the germline ends. CDR3 nucleotides: TGTGCCAGCAGCGTGAGTCAGCCCCAGCATTTT. Its protein product is CASSVSQPQHF. The full variable domain, rest sourced from reference TRBV2 and TRBJ1-5, is EPEVTQTPSHQVTQMGQEVILRCVPISNHLYFYWYRQILGQKVEFLVSFYNNEISEKSEIFDDQFSVERPDGSNFTLKIRSTKLEDSAMYFCASSVSQPQHFGDGTRLSIL.

As to this clone: Other DNA sequences of this sample code for an identical CDR3. The rearrangement joins TRBV29-1 to TRBJ2-7; 8 positions agree with TRBD2. Germline CDR1 is SQVTM and CDR2 is ANQGSEA. V shed 6 bases and J 5 bases; nucleotides not matched to a gene: 6. This CDR3 spans 12 amino acids. CDR3 protein: CSVTSGSDEQYF. Here the CDR3 DNA reads TGCAGCGTCACCAGCGGGAGCGACGAGCAGTACTTC.

Comment on this clone: Other DNA sequences in this sample translate to the same CDR3. The V call is TRBV18, the J call TRBJ2-5; D not certain. This CDR3 spans 11 amino acids. The germline V and J ends were trimmed by 3 bases and 4 bases, with 3 bases remaining between them. Looked up from germline, CDR1 is KGHSH and CDR2 is LQKENI. The CDR3 region has the DNA TGTGCCAGCTCACCCCGAGAGACCCAGTACTTC. Protein sequence: CASSPRETQYF.

The chain links TRBV6-5 to TRBJ2-3; perhaps TRBD1 as D (6 bases). Germline CDR1 is MNHEY and CDR2 is SVGAGI. The CDR3 has 15 residues. Trimming removed 5 bases from V and 2 bases from J, with 14 bases in between. CDR3 nucleotides: TGTGCCAGCAGTGCCCGGACAGCCGTCACAGATACGCAGTATTTT. Protein product: CASSARTAVTDTQYF.

The chain has TRBV28 and TRBJ2-1; D gene ambiguous. The germline gives CDR1 MDHEN, CDR2 SYDVKM. Trimming shortened V by 0 bases and J by 4 bases, and 1 base separated the two germline ends. This CDR3 comprises 12 residues. The CDR3 spells CASSLWYNEQFF. For the CDR3, the DNA is TGTGCCAGCAGTTTATGGTACAATGAGCAGTTCTTC. The full variable domain, its missing parts supplied by reference TRBV28 and TRBJ2-1, is DVKVTQSSRYLVKRTGEKVFLECVQDMDHENMFWYRQDPGLGLRLIYFSYDVKMKEKGDIPEGYSVSREKKERFSLILESASTNQTSMYLCASSLWYNEQFFGPGTRLTVL.

V usage is TRBV4-3 and J usage is TRBJ2-1, with 7 bases lining up with TRBD2. The J segment lost 13 bases and the V segment lost 3 bases, leaving 3 bases of the junction unmatched. CDR1 and CDR2 (germline): LGHNA, YSLEER. There are 11 residues in the CDR3. The CDR3 loop is CASSQGGVQFF. The CDR3 DNA sequence: TGCGCCAGCAGCCAGGGAGGGGTACAGTTCTTC.

The gene calls are TRBV6-1 and TRBJ2-1; possible D gene TRBD2, 5 bases. Germline V gives CDR1 MNHNS, CDR2 SASEGT. V shed 8 bases and J shed 0 bases, with 8 bases lying between them. CDR3 length equals 13 residues. The CDR3 coding sequence is TGTGCCAGCCAGCGGAGCTCCTACAATGAGCAGTTCTTC. Translated, it gives CASQRSSYNEQFF.

J is TRBJ2-3 and V is TRBV5-1; a possible D gene is TRBD1 (7 bases). CDR1 is SGHRS and CDR2 is YFSETQ in the germline V gene. The germline V and J ends were trimmed by 0 bases and 5 bases, with 13 bases remaining between them. The CDR3 has 15 residues. CDR3 amino acids: CASSLAGGQLDTQYF. The CDR3 DNA is TGCGCCAGCAGCTTGGCCGGGGGACAGCTAGATACGCAGTATTTT.

V usage is TRBV7-9 and J usage is TRBJ2-7; TRBD2 is a possible D gene (6 bases). Germline V lookup: CDR1 SEHNR, CDR2 FQNEAQ (reference sequence). The CDR3 runs 14 residues. The V end was cut by 1 base, the J end by 3 bases, with 10 bases between. CDR3 protein: CASSLEGLNYEQYF. The CDR3, as DNA: TGTGCCAGCAGCTTAGAGGGACTTAACTACGAGCAGTACTTC.

This clone was counted a few times. The chain is built from TRBV11-2 and TRBJ2-1, with TRBD2 identical over 13 bases. From germline, CDR1 is SGHAT and CDR2 FQNNGV. V lost 5 bases, J lost 8 bases, and 9 bases stayed unmatched. This CDR3 has 16 amino acids. In DNA, the CDR3 is TGTGCCAGCAGCACCTCCGGGACTAGCGGGATCCATGAGCAGTTCTTC. Amino acid sequence: CASSTSGTSGIHEQFF.

The genes are TRBV9 and TRBJ2-3; no clear D gene. Trimming shortened V by 4 bases and J by 2 bases, and 14 bases separated the two germline ends. CDR1 is SGDLS, CDR2 YYNGEE, per germline. The CDR3 length is 15 residues. The CDR3 reads CASSLTLRNTDTQYF. The CDR3 DNA reads as TGTGCCAGCAGCTTAACATTGCGGAACACAGATACGCAGTATTTT.

The V gene is TRBV29-1, the J gene TRBJ2-1; 13 bases map to TRBD2. V lost 4 bases and J lost 10; bases outside the gene matches: 10. In germline, CDR1 is SQVTM, CDR2 ANQGSEA. The CDR3 consists of 15 residues. The CDR3 bases are TGCAGCGTTGGGGCGACTAGCGGGGGGCTTTTGGAGCAGTTCTTC. Protein sequence: CSVGATSGGLLEQFF.